The 5 T cell receptor beta chains listed next were all sequenced from one sample in a study of cytomegalovirus exposure and HLA in healthy donors (dated by TCRdb to the late 2010s). Preparation of the library involved the immunoSEQ multiplex PCR assay. For the multiplex PCR, a mixture combining 60 forward primers for TCR Vbeta segments and 13 reverse primers for TCR Jbeta segments was used. TCRdb retrieved this table from immuneACCESS and kept in-frame rearrangements only. Not all clones are present; in checked studies, unresolved V genes account for under half, and no reason is known for the remainder. The sample data list more than 80,000 clones, and roughly 80% of these were observed just once. The leading ten clones occupy 2.5% of the sample. Input material: PBMCs. The receptors here all came from a man aged 35 to 55 in good health and CMV-seronegative.

The genes are TRBV27 and TRBJ1-1; 9 nucleotides line up with TRBD1. V lost 6 bases, J lost 0 bases, and 2 bases stayed unmatched. Germline V gene lookup returns CDR1 MNHEY and CDR2 SMNVEV (reference sequence). The CDR3 is 14 residues long. The CDR3 sequence is CASRRTGVNTEAFF. In DNA form, the CDR3 reads TGTGCCAGCAGGCGGACAGGGGTGAACACTGAAGCTTTCTTT.

The rearrangement links TRBV19 to TRBJ1-5; 8 bases are shared with TRBD1. The ends lost 4 bases at V and 5 bases at J; junction bases unmatched: 7. The CDR3 loop spans 15 amino acids. The germline V gene has CDR1 LNHDA and CDR2 SQIVND (reference sequence). CDR3 sequence: CASSKGTGVYQPQHF. The CDR3 DNA sequence: TGTGCCAGTAGTAAAGGGACAGGCGTTTATCAGCCCCAGCATTTT. Full variable domain (missing parts from reference TRBV19 and TRBJ1-5): DGGITQSPKYLFRKEGQNVTLSCEQNLNHDAMYWYRQDPGQGLRLIYYSQIVNDFQKGDIAEGYSVSREKKESFPLTVTSAQKNPTAFYLCASSKGTGVYQPQHFGDGTRLSIL.

The chain combines TRBV7-2 with TRBJ2-5; D gene unclear. The V gene's germline CDR1 is SGHTA and CDR2 FQGNSA. V dropped 2 bases and J dropped 2 bases, with 6 bases sitting between them. The CDR3 length is 13 residues. CDR3 region: CASSLYFQETQYF. The CDR3 region has the DNA TGTGCCAGCAGCTTATACTTTCAAGAGACCCAGTACTTC.

This clone was recorded only once. The chain links TRBV2 to TRBJ1-5; a weak D match, TRBD1 (5 bases). The CDR3 is 14 residues long. V was shortened by 4 bases and J by 2 bases, with 9 bases between the two germline ends. Germline CDR1 SNHLY, CDR2 FYNNEI. The CDR3 DNA reads TGTGCCAGCAGTGGGGGCAGTCGCAATCAGCCCCAGCATTTT. It specifies CASSGGSRNQPQHF. The full variable domain, its missing parts supplied by reference TRBV2 and TRBJ1-5, is EPEVTQTPSHQVTQMGQEVILRCVPISNHLYFYWYRQILGQKVEFLVSFYNNEISEKSEIFDDQFSVERPDGSNFTLKIRSTKLEDSAMYFCASSGGSRNQPQHFGDGTRLSIL.

The rearrangement uses TRBV19 and TRBJ1-5; unclear D gene. The CDR3 is 13 amino acids. CDR1 and CDR2 from the germline V gene are LNHDA and SQIVND (reference sequence). V lost 8 bases and J 6 bases, leaving 14 bases between the germline ends. CDR3 amino acids: CASSQSGGQPQHF. The CDR3 nucleotides read TGTGCCAGTTCTCAGTCGGGAGGTCAGCCCCAGCATTTT.